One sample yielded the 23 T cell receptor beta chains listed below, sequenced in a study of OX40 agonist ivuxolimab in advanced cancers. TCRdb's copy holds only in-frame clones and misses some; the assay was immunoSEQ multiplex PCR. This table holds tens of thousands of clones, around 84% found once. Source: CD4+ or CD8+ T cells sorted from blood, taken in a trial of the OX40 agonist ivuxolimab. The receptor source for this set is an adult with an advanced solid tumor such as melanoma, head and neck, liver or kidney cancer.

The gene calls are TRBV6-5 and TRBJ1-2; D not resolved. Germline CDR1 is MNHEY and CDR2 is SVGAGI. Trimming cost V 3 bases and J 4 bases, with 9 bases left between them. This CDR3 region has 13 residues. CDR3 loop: CASSYDGIYGYTF. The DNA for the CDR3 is TGTGCCAGCAGTTATGACGGCATCTATGGCTACACCTTC.

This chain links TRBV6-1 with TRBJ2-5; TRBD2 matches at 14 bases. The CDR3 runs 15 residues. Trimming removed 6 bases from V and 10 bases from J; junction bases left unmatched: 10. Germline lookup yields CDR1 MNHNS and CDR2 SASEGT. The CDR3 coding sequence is TGTGCCAGCAGCGGGACTAGCGGGAGTAGATGGGTCCAGTACTTC. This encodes CASSGTSGSRWVQYF.

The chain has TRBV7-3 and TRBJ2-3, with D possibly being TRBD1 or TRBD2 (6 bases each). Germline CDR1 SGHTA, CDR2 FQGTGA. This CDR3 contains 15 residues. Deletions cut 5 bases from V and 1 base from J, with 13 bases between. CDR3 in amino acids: CASSAGGAGTDTQYF. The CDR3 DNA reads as TGTGCCAGCAGCGCCGGGGGCGCGGGCACAGATACGCAGTATTTT. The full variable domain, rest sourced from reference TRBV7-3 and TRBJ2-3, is GAGVSQTPSNKVTEKGKYVELRCDPISGHTALYWYRQSLGQGPEFLIYFQGTGAADDSGLPNDRFFAVRPEGSVSTLKIQRTERGDSAVYLCASSAGGAGTDTQYFGPGTRLTVL.

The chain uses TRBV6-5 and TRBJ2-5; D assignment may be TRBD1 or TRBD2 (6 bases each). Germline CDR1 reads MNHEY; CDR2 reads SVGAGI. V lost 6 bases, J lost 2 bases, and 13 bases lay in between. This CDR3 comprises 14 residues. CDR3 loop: CASSSRGRQETQYF. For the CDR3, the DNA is TGTGCCAGCAGCTCTCGGGGGCGGCAAGAGACCCAGTACTTC.

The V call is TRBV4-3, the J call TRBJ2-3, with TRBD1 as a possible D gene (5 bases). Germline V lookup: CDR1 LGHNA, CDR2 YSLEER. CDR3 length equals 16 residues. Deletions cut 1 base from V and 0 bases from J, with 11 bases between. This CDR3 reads CASSQGSPGSTDTQYF. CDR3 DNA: TGCGCCAGCAGCCAAGGTTCGCCAGGGAGCACAGATACGCAGTATTTT.

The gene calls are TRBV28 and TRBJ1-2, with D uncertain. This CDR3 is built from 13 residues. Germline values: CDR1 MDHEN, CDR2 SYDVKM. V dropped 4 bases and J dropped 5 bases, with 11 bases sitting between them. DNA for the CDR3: TGTGCCAGCAGTTCGACGCAGGTGTATGGCTACACCTTC. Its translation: CASSSTQVYGYTF.

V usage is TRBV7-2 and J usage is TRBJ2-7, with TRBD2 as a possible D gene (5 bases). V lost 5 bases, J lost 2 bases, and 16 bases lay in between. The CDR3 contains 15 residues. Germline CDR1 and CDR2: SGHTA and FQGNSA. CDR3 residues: CASSPTGRVTYEQYF. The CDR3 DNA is TGTGCCAGCAGCCCGACCGGGCGGGTCACCTACGAGCAGTACTTC.

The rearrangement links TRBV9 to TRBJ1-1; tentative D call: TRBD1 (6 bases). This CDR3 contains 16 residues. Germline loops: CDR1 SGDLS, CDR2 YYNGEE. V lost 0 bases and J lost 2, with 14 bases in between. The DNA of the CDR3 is TGTGCCAGCAGCGTAGGTAACAGGGAGGGAAACACTGAAGCTTTCTTT. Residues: CASSVGNREGNTEAFF.

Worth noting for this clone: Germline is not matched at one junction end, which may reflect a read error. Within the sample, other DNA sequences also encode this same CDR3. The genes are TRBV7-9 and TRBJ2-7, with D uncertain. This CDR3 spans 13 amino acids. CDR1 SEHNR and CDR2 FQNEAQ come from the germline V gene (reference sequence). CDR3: CASSPGSTYEQYF. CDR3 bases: TGTGCCAGCAGCCCGGGCAGTACCTATGAGCAGTACTTC.

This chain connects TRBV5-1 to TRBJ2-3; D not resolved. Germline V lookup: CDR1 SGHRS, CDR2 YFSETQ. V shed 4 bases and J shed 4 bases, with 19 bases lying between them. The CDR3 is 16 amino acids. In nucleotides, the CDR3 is TGCGCCAGCAGCCTGAGGACCCTCTTCAAGGCAGATACGCAGTATTTT. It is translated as CASSLRTLFKADTQYF.

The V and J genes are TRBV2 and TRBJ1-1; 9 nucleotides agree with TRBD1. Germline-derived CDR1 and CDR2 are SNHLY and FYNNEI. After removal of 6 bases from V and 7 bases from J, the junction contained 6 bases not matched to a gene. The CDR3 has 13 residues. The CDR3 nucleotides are TGTGCCAGCAGAATCCGGGACAGGGTTGAAGCTTTCTTT. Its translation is CASRIRDRVEAFF.

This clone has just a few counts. In DNA form, the CDR3 reads TGCAGCGTTCCAGGGGGCGGGGATCAGCCCCAGCATTTT. Protein: CSVPGGGDQPQHF. V gene TRBV29-1 combines with J gene TRBJ1-5, with 8 bases identical to TRBD1. V was clipped by 5 bases and J by 5 bases; unmatched bases: 5. CDR1 SQVTM and CDR2 ANQGSEA come from the germline V gene. The CDR3 extends over 13 amino acids.

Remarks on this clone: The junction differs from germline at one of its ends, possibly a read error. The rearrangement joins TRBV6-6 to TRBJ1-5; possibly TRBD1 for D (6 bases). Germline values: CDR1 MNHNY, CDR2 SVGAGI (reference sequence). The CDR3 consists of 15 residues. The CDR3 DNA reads TGTGCAAGCAGGGGTGACAGGAGCGTACATCAGCCCCAGCATTTT. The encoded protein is CASRGDRSVHQPQHF.

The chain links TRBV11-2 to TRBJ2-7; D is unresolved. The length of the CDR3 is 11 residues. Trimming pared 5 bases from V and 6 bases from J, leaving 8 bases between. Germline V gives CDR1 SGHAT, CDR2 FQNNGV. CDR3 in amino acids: CASSEHSEQYF. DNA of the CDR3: TGTGCCAGCAGCGAGCACAGCGAGCAGTACTTC.

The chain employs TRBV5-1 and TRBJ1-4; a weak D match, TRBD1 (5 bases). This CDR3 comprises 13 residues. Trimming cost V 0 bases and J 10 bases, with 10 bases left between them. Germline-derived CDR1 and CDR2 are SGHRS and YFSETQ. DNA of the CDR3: TGCGCCAGCAGCTTGGAACGGGGGGGAAAACTGTTTTTT. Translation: CASSLERGGKLFF. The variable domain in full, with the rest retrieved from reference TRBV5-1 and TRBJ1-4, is KAGVTQTPRYLIKTRGQQVTLSCSPISGHRSVSWYQQTPGQGLQFLFEYFSETQRNKGNFPGRFSGRQFSNSRSEMNVSTLELGDSALYLCASSLERGGKLFFGSGTQLSVL.

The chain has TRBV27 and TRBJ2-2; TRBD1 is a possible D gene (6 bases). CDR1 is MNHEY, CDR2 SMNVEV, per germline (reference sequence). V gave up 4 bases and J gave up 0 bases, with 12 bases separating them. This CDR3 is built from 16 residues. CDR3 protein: CASSSLQGTNTGELFF. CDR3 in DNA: TGTGCCAGCAGTTCCCTACAGGGTACGAACACCGGGGAGCTGTTTTTT.

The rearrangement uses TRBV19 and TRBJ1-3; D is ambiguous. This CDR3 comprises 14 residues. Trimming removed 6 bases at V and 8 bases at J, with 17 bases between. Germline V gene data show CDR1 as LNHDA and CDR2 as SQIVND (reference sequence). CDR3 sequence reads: CASRLGESGDTIYF. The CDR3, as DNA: TGTGCCAGTAGGCTCGGGGAAAGCGGGGACACCATATATTTT.

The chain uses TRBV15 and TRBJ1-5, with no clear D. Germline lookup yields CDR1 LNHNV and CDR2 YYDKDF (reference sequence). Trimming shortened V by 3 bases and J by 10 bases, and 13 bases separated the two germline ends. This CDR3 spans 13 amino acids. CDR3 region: CATSSRSLEPQHF. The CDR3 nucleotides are TGTGCCACCAGCAGTCGCAGTCTCGAACCCCAGCATTTT.

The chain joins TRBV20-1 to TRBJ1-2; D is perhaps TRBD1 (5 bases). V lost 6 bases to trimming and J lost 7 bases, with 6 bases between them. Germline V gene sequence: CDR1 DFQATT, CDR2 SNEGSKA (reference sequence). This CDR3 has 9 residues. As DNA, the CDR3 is TGCAGTGCCGGGGGTGGCTACACCTTC. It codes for CSAGGGYTF.

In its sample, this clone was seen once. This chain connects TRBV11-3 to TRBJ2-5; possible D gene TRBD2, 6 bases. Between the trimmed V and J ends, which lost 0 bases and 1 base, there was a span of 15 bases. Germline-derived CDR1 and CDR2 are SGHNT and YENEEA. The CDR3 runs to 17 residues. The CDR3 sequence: CASSLEGPGSGQETQYF. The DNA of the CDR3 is TGTGCCAGCAGCTTAGAGGGCCCGGGTAGCGGCCAAGAGACCCAGTACTTC.

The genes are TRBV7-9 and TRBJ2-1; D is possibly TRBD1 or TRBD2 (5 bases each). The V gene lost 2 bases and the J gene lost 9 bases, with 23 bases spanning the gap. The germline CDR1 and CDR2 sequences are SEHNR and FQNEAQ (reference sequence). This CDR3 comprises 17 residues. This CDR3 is CASSLTGLGVLVGEQFF. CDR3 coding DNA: TGTGCCAGCAGCTTAACTGGTTTGGGGGTCCTTGTCGGTGAGCAGTTCTTC.

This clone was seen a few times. In DNA form, the CDR3 reads TGTGCCAGCACCCCCCAGGGTTTTGGGTCACCCCTCCACTTT. Translating gives CASTPQGFGSPLHF. The chain recombines TRBV28 with TRBJ1-6, with D maybe TRBD1 (5 bases). V was cut by 7 bases and J by 10 bases, with 17 bases left in between. This CDR3 comprises 14 residues. The germline V gene has CDR1 MDHEN and CDR2 SYDVKM.

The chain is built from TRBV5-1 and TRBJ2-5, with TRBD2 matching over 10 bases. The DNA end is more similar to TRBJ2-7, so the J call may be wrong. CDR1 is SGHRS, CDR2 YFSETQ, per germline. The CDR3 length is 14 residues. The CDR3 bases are TGCGCCAGCAGACGAGCGGGGGGGCCCTACGAGCAGTACTTC. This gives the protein CASRRAGGPYEQYF.